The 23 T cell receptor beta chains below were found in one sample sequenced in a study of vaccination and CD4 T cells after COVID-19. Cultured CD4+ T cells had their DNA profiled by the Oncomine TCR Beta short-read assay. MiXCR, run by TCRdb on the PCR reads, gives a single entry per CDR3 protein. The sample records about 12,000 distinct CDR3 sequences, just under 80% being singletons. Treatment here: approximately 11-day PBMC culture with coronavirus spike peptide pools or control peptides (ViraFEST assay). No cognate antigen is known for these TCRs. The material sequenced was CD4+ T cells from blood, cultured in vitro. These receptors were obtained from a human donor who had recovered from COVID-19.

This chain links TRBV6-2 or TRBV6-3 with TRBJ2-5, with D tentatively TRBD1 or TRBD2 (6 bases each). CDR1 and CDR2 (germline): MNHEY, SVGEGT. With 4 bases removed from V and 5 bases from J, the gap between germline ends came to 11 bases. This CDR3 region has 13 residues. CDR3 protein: CASSSRRGETQYF. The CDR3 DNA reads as TGTGCCAGCAGTTCACGGAGGGGGGAGACCCAGTACTTC.

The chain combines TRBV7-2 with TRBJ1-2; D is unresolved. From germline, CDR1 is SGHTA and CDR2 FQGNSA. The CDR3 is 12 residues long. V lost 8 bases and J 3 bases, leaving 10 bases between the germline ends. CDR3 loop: CASSLMHYGYTF. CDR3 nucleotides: TGTGCCAGCTCTCTCATGCACTATGGCTACACCTTC.

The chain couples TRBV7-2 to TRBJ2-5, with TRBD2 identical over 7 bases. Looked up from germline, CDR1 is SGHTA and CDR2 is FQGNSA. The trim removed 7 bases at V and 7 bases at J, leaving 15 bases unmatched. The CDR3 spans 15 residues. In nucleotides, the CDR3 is TGTGCCAGCATGGGGGGGAGTGGGGTCCGGGGGACCCAGTACTTC. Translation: CASMGGSGVRGTQYF. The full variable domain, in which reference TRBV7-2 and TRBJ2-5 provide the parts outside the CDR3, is GAGVSQSPSNKVTEKGKDVELRCDPISGHTALYWYRQSLGQGLEFLIYFQGNSAPDKSGLPSDRFSAERTGGSVSTLTIQRTQQEDSAVYLCASMGGSGVRGTQYFGPGTRLLVL.

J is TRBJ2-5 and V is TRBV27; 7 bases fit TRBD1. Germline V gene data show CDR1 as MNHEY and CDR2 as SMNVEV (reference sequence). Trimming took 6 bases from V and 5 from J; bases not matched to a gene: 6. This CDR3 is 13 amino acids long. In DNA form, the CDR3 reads TGTGCCAGCAGACGAGACAGGGCGGAGACCCAGTACTTC. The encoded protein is CASRRDRAETQYF.

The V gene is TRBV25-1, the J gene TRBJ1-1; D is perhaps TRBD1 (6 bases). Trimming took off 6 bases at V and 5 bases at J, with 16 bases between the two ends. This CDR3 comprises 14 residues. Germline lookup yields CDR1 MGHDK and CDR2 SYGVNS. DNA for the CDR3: TGTGCCAGCAGGGAAGACAGGCGAGGGACTGAAGCTTTCTTT. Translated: CASREDRRGTEAFF. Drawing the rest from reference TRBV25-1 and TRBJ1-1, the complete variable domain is EADIYQTPRYLVIGTGKKITLECSQTMGHDKMYWYQQDPGMELHLIHYSYGVNSTEKGDLSSESTVSRIRTEHFPLTLESARPSHTSQYLCASREDRRGTEAFFGQGTRLTVV.

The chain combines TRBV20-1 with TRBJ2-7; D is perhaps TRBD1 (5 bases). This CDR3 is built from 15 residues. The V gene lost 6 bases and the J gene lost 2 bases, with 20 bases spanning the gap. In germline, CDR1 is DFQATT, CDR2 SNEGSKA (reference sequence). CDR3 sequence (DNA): TGCAGTGCCCTCCCAGACAGCCCCGTGGCCTACGAGCAGTACTTC. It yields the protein CSALPDSPVAYEQYF.

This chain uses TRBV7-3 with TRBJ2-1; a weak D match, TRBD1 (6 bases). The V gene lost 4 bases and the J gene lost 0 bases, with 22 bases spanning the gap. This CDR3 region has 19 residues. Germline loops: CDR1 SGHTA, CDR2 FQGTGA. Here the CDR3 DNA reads TGTGCCAGCAGCTCTGGGGTGTCACCGGGACATAGCTCCTACAATGAGCAGTTCTTC. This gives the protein CASSSGVSPGHSSYNEQFF. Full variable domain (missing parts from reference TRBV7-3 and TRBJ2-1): GAGVSQTPSNKVTEKGKYVELRCDPISGHTALYWYRQSLGQGPEFLIYFQGTGAADDSGLPNDRFFAVRPEGSVSTLKIQRTERGDSAVYLCASSSGVSPGHSSYNEQFFGPGTRLTVL.

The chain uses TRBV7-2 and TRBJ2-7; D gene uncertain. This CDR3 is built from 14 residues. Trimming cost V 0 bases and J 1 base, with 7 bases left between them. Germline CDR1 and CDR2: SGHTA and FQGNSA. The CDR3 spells CASSLAPQSYEQYF. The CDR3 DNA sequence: TGTGCCAGCAGCTTAGCCCCCCAGTCCTACGAGCAGTACTTC. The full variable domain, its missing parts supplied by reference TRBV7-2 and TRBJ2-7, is GAGVSQSPSNKVTEKGKDVELRCDPISGHTALYWYRQSLGQGLEFLIYFQGNSAPDKSGLPSDRFSAERTGGSVSTLTIQRTQQEDSAVYLCASSLAPQSYEQYFGPGTRLTVT.

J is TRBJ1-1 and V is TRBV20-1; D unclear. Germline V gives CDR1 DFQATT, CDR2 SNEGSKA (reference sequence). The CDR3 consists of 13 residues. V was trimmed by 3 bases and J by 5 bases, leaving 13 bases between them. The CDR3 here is CSARAGRWTEAFF. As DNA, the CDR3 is TGCAGTGCTAGGGCAGGTCGGTGGACTGAAGCTTTCTTT.

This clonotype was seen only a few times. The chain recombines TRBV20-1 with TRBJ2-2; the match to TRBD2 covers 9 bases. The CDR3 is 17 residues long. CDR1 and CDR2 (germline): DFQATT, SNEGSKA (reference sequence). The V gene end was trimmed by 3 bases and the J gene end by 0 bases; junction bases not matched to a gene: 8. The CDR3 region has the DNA TGCAGTGCTAGTAGCCATGGACTAGCGACGAACACCGGGGAGCTGTTTTTT. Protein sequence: CSASSHGLATNTGELFF.

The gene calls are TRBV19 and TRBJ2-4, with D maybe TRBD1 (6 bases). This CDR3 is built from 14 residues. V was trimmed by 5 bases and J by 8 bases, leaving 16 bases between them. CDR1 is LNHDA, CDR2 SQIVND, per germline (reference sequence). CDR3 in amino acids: CASSPRTASHIQYF. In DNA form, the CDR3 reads TGTGCCAGTAGTCCGAGGACAGCATCCCACATTCAGTACTTC. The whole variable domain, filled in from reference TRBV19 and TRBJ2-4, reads DGGITQSPKYLFRKEGQNVTLSCEQNLNHDAMYWYRQDPGQGLRLIYYSQIVNDFQKGDIAEGYSVSREKKESFPLTVTSAQKNPTAFYLCASSPRTASHIQYFGAGTRLSVL.

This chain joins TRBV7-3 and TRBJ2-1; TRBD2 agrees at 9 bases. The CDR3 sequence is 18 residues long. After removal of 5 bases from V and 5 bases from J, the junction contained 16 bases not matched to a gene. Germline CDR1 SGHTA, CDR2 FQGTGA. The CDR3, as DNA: TGTGCCAGCAGCCCGCACCTTGGGGTTGGCGGGAGGGACAATGAGCAGTTCTTC. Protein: CASSPHLGVGGRDNEQFF.

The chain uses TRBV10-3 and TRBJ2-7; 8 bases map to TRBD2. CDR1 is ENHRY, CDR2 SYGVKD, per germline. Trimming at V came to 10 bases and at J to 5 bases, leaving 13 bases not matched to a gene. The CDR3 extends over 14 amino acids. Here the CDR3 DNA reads TGTGCCACCGCCCTTACCGGGACTAGTAACGAGCAGTACTTC. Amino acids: CATALTGTSNEQYF.

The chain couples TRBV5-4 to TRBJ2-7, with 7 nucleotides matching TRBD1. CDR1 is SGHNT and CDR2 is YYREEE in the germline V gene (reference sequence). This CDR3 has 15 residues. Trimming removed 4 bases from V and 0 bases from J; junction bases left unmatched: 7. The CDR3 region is CASSRTGQSSYEQYF. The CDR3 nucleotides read TGTGCCAGCAGCCGAACGGGACAGAGCTCCTACGAGCAGTACTTC.

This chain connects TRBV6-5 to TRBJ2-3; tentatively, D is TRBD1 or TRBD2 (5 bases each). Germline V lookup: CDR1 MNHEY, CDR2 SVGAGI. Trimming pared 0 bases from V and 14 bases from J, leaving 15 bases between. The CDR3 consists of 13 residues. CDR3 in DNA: TGTGCCAGCAGTTACTCGGGGGAGCCGGTCCGGTATTTT. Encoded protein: CASSYSGEPVRYF.

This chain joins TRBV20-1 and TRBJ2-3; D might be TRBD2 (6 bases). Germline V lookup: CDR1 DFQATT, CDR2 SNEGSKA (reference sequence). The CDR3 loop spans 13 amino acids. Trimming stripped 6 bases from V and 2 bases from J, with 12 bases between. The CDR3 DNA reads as TGCAGTGCAGCTAGCGTTCACACAGATACGCAGTATTTT. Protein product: CSAASVHTDTQYF.

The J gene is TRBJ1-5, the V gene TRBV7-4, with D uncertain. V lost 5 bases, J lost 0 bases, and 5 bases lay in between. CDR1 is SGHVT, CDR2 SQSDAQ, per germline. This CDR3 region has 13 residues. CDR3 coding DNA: TGTGCCAGCAGCATCGTTAGCAATCAGCCCCAGCATTTT. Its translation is CASSIVSNQPQHF.

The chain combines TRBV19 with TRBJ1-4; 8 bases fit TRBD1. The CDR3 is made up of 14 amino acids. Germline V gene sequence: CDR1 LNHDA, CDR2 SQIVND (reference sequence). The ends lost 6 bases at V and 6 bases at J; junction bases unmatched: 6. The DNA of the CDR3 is TGTGCCAGTAGCTCGGACAGGGTCCATGAAAAACTGTTTTTT. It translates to CASSSDRVHEKLFF. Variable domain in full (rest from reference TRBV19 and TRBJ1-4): DGGITQSPKYLFRKEGQNVTLSCEQNLNHDAMYWYRQDPGQGLRLIYYSQIVNDFQKGDIAEGYSVSREKKESFPLTVTSAQKNPTAFYLCASSSDRVHEKLFFGSGTQLSVL.

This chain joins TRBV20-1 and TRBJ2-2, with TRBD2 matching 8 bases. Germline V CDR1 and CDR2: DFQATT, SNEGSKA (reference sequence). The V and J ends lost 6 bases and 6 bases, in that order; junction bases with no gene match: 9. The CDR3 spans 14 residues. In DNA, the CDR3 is TGCAGTGCAACCGGGGGGGGAAGGCCCGGGGAGCTGTTTTTT. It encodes CSATGGGRPGELFF.

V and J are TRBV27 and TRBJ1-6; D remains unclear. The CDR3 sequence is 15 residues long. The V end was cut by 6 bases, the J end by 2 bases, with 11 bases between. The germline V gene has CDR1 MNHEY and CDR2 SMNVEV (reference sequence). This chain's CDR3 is CASRRTQTYNSPLHF. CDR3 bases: TGTGCCAGCAGGAGGACTCAAACCTATAATTCACCCCTCCACTTT.

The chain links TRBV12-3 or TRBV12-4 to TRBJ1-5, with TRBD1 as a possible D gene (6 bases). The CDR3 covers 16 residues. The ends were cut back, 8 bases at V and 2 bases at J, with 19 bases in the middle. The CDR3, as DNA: TGTGCCAGCTCCCGCGGGGGGGCGATCGGCAATCAGCCCCAGCATTTT. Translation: CASSRGGAIGNQPQHF.

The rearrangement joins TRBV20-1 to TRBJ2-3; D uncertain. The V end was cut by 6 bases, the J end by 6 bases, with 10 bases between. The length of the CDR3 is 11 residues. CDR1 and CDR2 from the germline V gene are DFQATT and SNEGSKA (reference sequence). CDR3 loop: CSALAGDTQYF. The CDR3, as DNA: TGCAGTGCCCTGGCCGGGGATACGCAGTATTTT.

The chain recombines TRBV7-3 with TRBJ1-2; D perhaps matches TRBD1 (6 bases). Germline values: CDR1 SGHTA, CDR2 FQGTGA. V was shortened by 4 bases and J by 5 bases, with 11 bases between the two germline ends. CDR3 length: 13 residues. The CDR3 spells CASSSVGGYGYTF. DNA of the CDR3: TGTGCCAGCAGCTCAGTAGGGGGTTATGGCTACACCTTC.